These 13 T cell receptor beta chains were all obtained from the same sample, sequenced in a study of blood T cells in healthy people across ages (dated by TCRdb to about 2015). Library generation was performed with 5' RACE. The sequencer was an Illumina HiSeq 2500. A second PCR of roughly 7 to 11 cycles was performed with a sample-barcoded 5' primer and a J-beta primer mix. The public sequencing data were trimmed at Q25 with fastp and processed into clonotypes with MiXCR by TCRdb, which kept only in-frame beta chains. Entries that share a CDR3 protein sequence are merged under the most common genes and DNA. Here the sample has about 640,000 distinct CDR3 sequences; approximately 40% occur a single time. Clones ranked in the top ten supply 25% to 30% of the sample. Specimen: blood. Every receptor here comes from a man older than 75 in good health.

A few counts support this clonotype. V usage is TRBV6-1 and J usage is TRBJ2-6; 10 bases are a match to TRBD2. With V trimmed by 3 bases and J by 2 bases, 10 bases remained unmatched. The V gene's germline CDR1 is MNHNS and CDR2 SASEGT. The CDR3 spans 19 residues. CDR3 nucleotide sequence: TGTGCCAGCAGTGAGGATATTTCTAGCGGGAGAACTGGGGCCAACGTCCTGACTTTC. Its translation: CASSEDISSGRTGANVLTF.

The J gene is TRBJ2-1, the V gene TRBV4-3; 7 bases align to TRBD1. Looked up from germline, CDR1 is LGHNA and CDR2 is YSLEER. CDR3 length: 15 amino acids. Trimming at V came to 3 bases and at J to 5 bases, leaving 7 bases not matched to a gene. The chain's CDR3 is CASSHAGTANNEQFF. The CDR3 nucleotides are TGCGCCAGCAGCCATGCCGGGACAGCAAACAATGAGCAGTTCTTC.

This clonotype was observed many times. This chain uses TRBV12-3 or TRBV12-4 with TRBJ2-4; 7 bases are a match to TRBD1. The J segment lost 3 bases and the V segment lost 6 bases, leaving 2 bases of the junction unmatched. The CDR3 length is 13 residues. This CDR3 is CASSRDSKNIQYF. In nucleotides, the CDR3 is TGTGCCAGCAGCCGGGACAGCAAAAACATTCAGTACTTC.

The chain joins TRBV4-2 to TRBJ2-5, with 10 bases matching TRBD1. V trimming: 4 bases; J trimming: 11 bases; junction bases outside the gene matches: 16. The CDR3 contains 16 residues. Looked up from germline, CDR1 is LGHNA and CDR2 is YNFKEQ. CDR3 coding DNA: TGTGCCAGCAGCCCTCCGGGACAGGGGACATCAAATGAGCAGTACTTC. It codes for CASSPPGQGTSNEQYF.

The chain is built from TRBV4-2 and TRBJ1-2; possible D gene TRBD1, 5 bases. This CDR3 has 14 residues. Trimming cost V 1 base and J 5 bases, with 11 bases left between them. CDR1 and CDR2 (germline): LGHNA, YNFKEQ. This chain's CDR3 is CASSQAGTSYGYTF. The CDR3 DNA follows: TGTGCCAGCAGCCAAGCCGGGACCTCGTATGGCTACACCTTC.

At least ten counts were recorded for this clonotype. The chain links TRBV29-1 to TRBJ2-1; 8 nucleotides line up with TRBD2. V gave up 7 bases and J gave up 0 bases; unmatched junction bases: 5. This CDR3 spans 14 amino acids. Germline CDR1 SQVTM, CDR2 ANQGSEA. CDR3 sequence reads: CSARGRSSYNEQFF. In DNA, the CDR3 is TGCAGCGCCCGCGGGAGGAGCTCCTACAATGAGCAGTTCTTC.

With respect to this clonotype: One junction end disagrees with the germline gene, perhaps due to a read error. V is TRBV24-1 and J is TRBJ2-1, with D perhaps given as TRBD1 or TRBD2 (6 bases each). The CDR3 is 15 amino acids. Germline V gene lookup returns CDR1 KGHDR and CDR2 SFDVKD. CDR3 residues: CATSDLGGSYNDQFF. CDR3 coding DNA: TGTGCCACCAGTGACTTGGGGGGCTCCTACAATGACCAGTTCTTC.

This clonotype was observed a few times. This rearrangement joins TRBV4-2 to TRBJ2-7; D might be TRBD2 (5 bases). The CDR3 runs to 14 residues. Germline CDR1 LGHNA, CDR2 YNFKEQ. V shed 0 bases and J shed 1 base, with 7 bases lying between them. The CDR3 spells CASSQDRGSYEQYF. CDR3 bases: TGTGCCAGCAGCCAAGATCGGGGATCCTACGAGCAGTACTTC.

The CDR3 region has the DNA TGTGCCAGCAGCTTCAGGCTACACCAAGAGACCCAGTACTTC. Its translation is CASSFRLHQETQYF. The V and J genes are TRBV11-2 and TRBJ2-5; D is undetermined. This CDR3 is 14 amino acids long. Per the germline V gene, CDR1 is SGHAT and CDR2 is FQNNGV. Trimming pared 3 bases from V and 0 bases from J, leaving 8 bases between.

About this clonotype: A junction end diverges from the germline sequence, so it may reflect a read error. The V and J genes are TRBV27 and TRBJ1-5; 9 bases map to TRBD1. The CDR3 runs to 17 residues. Per the germline V gene, CDR1 is MNHEY and CDR2 is SMNVEV (reference sequence). The chain's CDR3 is CAGSLLGQGLLHQPQHF. The CDR3 nucleotides are TGTGCCGGCAGTTTATTGGGACAGGGCCTATTACATCAGCCCCAGCATTTT.

J is TRBJ2-5 and V is TRBV11-2, with D tentatively TRBD1 (6 bases). The closer fit of TRBJ2-7 to the DNA end suggests the J call may be wrong. The CDR3 runs to 14 residues. The germline CDR1 and CDR2 sequences are SGHAT and FQNNGV. The CDR3 DNA reads TGTGCCAGCAGCCACACAGGGTTCACCTACGAGCAGTACTTC. This codes for CASSHTGFTYEQYF.

The CDR3 coding sequence is TGTGCCAGCGTCGCGCCGAACTATGGCTACACCTTC. Translation: CASVAPNYGYTF. The chain has TRBV28 and TRBJ1-2; unclear D gene. The CDR3 consists of 12 residues. Germline V gene data show CDR1 as MDHEN and CDR2 as SYDVKM. With 8 bases removed from V and 2 bases from J, the gap between germline ends came to 9 bases.

The sample holds many counts of this clonotype. The J gene is TRBJ2-7, the V gene TRBV20-1; TRBD2 aligns across 11 bases. Looked up from germline, CDR1 is DFQATT and CDR2 is SNEGSKA (reference sequence). The CDR3 extends over 14 amino acids. V shed 6 bases, J shed 0 bases, and the junction held 4 bases outside the gene matches. In nucleotides, the CDR3 is TGCAGTGCAAGACTAGCGGGGAACTCCTACGAGCAGTACTTC. This codes for CSARLAGNSYEQYF.